The 5 T cell receptor beta chains below all came from one sample that was sequenced in a study of regulatory T cells in long-lasting Graves disease. The time point here: newly diagnosed GD, antithyroid drugs for less than 3 months. RNA extracted from PBMCs served as the sequencing template. Building the TCR beta libraries relied on iRepertoire HTBI primers, and CDR3 regions underwent Arm-PCR. TCRdb re-derived calls from the multiplex PCR reads in MiXCR, one entry per CDR3 protein. The data show roughly 410,000 distinct CDR3 sequences, approximately 15% seen once. The same data also went into a second study, on T cells in Graves' hyperthyroidism and ophthalmopathy.

This sample comprised peripheral blood mononuclear cells (PBMCs), obtained at new diagnosis, from a patient treated with antithyroid drugs. All receptors come from a woman between 40 and 50 years old with Graves disease.

This clonotype has at least ten counts. The rearrangement uses TRBV2 and TRBJ2-7, with D perhaps TRBD2 (6 bases). Trimming stripped 6 bases from V and 3 bases from J, with 15 bases between. Germline V gene lookup returns CDR1 SNHLY and CDR2 FYNNEI. The CDR3 loop spans 14 amino acids. CDR3 coding DNA: TGTGCCAGCAGCCGAAGGCGGGATGGCTACGAGCAGTACTTC. This sequence encodes CASSRRRDGYEQYF.

This clonotype was counted ten times or more. The chain combines TRBV6-2 or TRBV6-3 with TRBJ2-3; 12 positions agree with TRBD2. The V and J ends lost 0 bases and 2 bases, in that order; junction bases with no gene match: 15. Germline V CDR1 and CDR2: MNHEY, SVGEGT. This CDR3 contains 21 residues. The CDR3 DNA sequence: TGTGCCAGCAGTTACTCCCGACTAGCGGGAGCTCGTGGACGTAACACAGATACGCAGTATTTT. It translates to CASSYSRLAGARGRNTDTQYF.

This clonotype was seen many times. This rearrangement joins TRBV11-2 to TRBJ2-3; TRBD2 is a possible D gene (6 bases). This CDR3 spans 17 amino acids. Germline V gives CDR1 SGHAT, CDR2 FQNNGV. Trimming stripped 2 bases from V and 2 bases from J, with 17 bases between. The CDR3 reads CASSLRGPIADTDTQYF. DNA for the CDR3: TGTGCCAGCAGCTTAAGAGGCCCCATAGCGGACACAGATACGCAGTATTTT. Looking up the rest from reference TRBV11-2 and TRBJ2-3 gives the full variable domain: EAGVAQSPRYKIIEKRQSVAFWCNPISGHATLYWYQQILGQGPKLLIQFQNNGVVDDSQLPKDRFSAERLKGVDSTLKIQPAKLEDSAVYLCASSLRGPIADTDTQYFGPGTRLTVL.

This clonotype was recorded many times. This chain uses TRBV29-1 with TRBJ1-2; D remains ambiguous. V was clipped by 5 bases and J by 10 bases, with 11 bases between them. This CDR3 region has 10 residues. Germline values: CDR1 SQVTM, CDR2 ANQGSEA. Here the CDR3 DNA reads TGCAGCGTTCGGGCACCTTCCTACACCTTC. Its protein product is CSVRAPSYTF.

About this clonotype: This clone may be a read error of a much larger clone one base away. V usage is TRBV2 and J usage is TRBJ2-7; D possibly uses TRBD1 or TRBD2 (5 bases each). CDR3 length: 14 residues. Trimming pared 6 bases from V and 3 bases from J, leaving 15 bases between. From germline, CDR1 is SNHLY and CDR2 FYNNEI. CDR3 DNA sequence: TGTGCCAGCAGCGACCGGGGCAGGGACTACGAGCAGTACTTC. Amino acid sequence: CASSDRGRDYEQYF.